This entry lists 21 T cell receptor beta chains sequenced from one sample in a study of OX40 agonist ivuxolimab in advanced cancers. Some clones are missing from TCRdb's copy, which holds only in-frame ones; the method was immunoSEQ multiplex PCR. Here the sample spans some 70,000 clones, 91% being singletons. Here the sequenced sample was CD4+ or CD8+ T cells sorted from blood, taken in a trial of the OX40 agonist ivuxolimab. All receptors come from an adult with an advanced solid tumor such as melanoma, head and neck, liver or kidney cancer.

This chain links TRBV9 with TRBJ2-1; D may be TRBD2 (6 bases). The germline V gene encodes CDR1 SGDLS and CDR2 YYNGEE. V lost 2 bases and J lost 1, with 13 bases in between. The CDR3 is made up of 16 amino acids. The CDR3 DNA reads as TGTGCCAGCAGCGTGGCGGCGGGATCATCCTACAATGAGCAGTTCTTC. It yields the protein CASSVAAGSSYNEQFF.

The chain links TRBV4-1 to TRBJ2-7; 7 nucleotides align to TRBD1. This CDR3 region has 14 residues. With 2 bases clipped from V and 4 bases from J, the junction kept 5 bases outside the gene matches. The germline V gene has CDR1 MGHRA and CDR2 YSYEKL. CDR3 DNA: TGCGCCAGCAGCCAAACCGGGACAGCGTACGAGCAGTACTTC. Its translation: CASSQTGTAYEQYF.

The chain employs TRBV20-1 and TRBJ2-5; no definite D call. The CDR3 sequence is 11 residues long. V was clipped by 2 bases and J by 3 bases, with 4 bases between them. The V gene's germline CDR1 is DFQATT and CDR2 SNEGSKA (reference sequence). The chain's CDR3 is CSARREETQYF. The CDR3 DNA follows: TGCAGTGCTAGAAGGGAAGAGACCCAGTACTTC.

The chain employs TRBV10-2 and TRBJ2-1; D perhaps matches TRBD1 (5 bases). The CDR3 runs to 14 residues. V lost 7 bases and J 2 bases, leaving 12 bases between the germline ends. Germline V gene sequence: CDR1 WSHSY, CDR2 SAAADI. The CDR3 DNA follows: TGCGCCAGCATCGTGGGGCCCCCCTACAATGAGCAGTTCTTC. Amino acids: CASIVGPPYNEQFF.

The V gene is TRBV27, the J gene TRBJ2-7; possible D gene TRBD1, 6 bases. Germline V gives CDR1 MNHEY, CDR2 SMNVEV (reference sequence). V lost 3 bases to trimming and J lost 6 bases, with 9 bases between them. CDR3 size: 12 residues. CDR3 region: CASSFRGTEQYF. In DNA form, the CDR3 reads TGTGCCAGCAGTTTTAGGGGGACCGAGCAGTACTTC.

J is TRBJ2-3 and V is TRBV4-1, with a weak D call TRBD2 (7 bases). The CDR3 length is 15 residues. The V end lost 1 base, the J end lost 4 bases, and 12 bases lay between the germline ends. The germline gives CDR1 MGHRA, CDR2 YSYEKL. The CDR3 DNA reads as TGCGCCAGCAGCCAAGCTCGGGGGGCCCCAGATACGCAGTATTTT. Protein: CASSQARGAPDTQYF.

The chain joins TRBV18 to TRBJ2-7; D perhaps matches TRBD1 (6 bases). V shed 4 bases and J shed 1 base, with 11 bases lying between them. CDR3 size: 14 residues. Germline V gene data show CDR1 as KGHSH and CDR2 as LQKENI. In DNA form, the CDR3 reads TGTGCCAGCTCACAGCTAGGGGGTTCCTACGAGCAGTACTTC. Translation: CASSQLGGSYEQYF.

The genes are TRBV5-6 and TRBJ2-7; the match to TRBD1 covers 12 bases. The ends lost 2 bases at V and 3 bases at J; junction bases unmatched: 6. Germline-derived CDR1 and CDR2 are SGHDT and YYEEEE. This CDR3 has 16 amino acids. Here the CDR3 DNA reads TGTGCCAGCAGCTTCGATGGGACAGGGGGCGGCTACGAGCAGTACTTC. Translation gives CASSFDGTGGGYEQYF.

V and J are TRBV5-1 and TRBJ1-1, with D possibly TRBD1 on 6 matching bases. The CDR3 totals 15 residues. V shed 6 bases and J shed 0 bases, with 15 bases lying between them. The germline gives CDR1 SGHRS, CDR2 YFSETQ. The CDR3 nucleotides read TGCGCCAGCATGGGGCAGGGGCCGTTGAACACTGAAGCTTTCTTT. The encoded protein is CASMGQGPLNTEAFF.

This clone was counted a single time. The V and J genes are TRBV19 and TRBJ2-1, with 9 nucleotides matching TRBD2. The CDR3 is 17 amino acids. Germline loops: CDR1 LNHDA, CDR2 SQIVND (reference sequence). Trimming at V came to 2 bases and at J to 6 bases, leaving 11 bases not matched to a gene. The DNA for the CDR3 is TGTGCCAGTAGTATACTCCCCCTAGCGGGAAGGGTCAATGAGCAGTTCTTC. Protein: CASSILPLAGRVNEQFF.

The V call is TRBV18, the J call TRBJ2-1; 9 nucleotides agree with TRBD2. The CDR3 extends over 18 amino acids. The germline gives CDR1 KGHSH, CDR2 LQKENI. Losses at the gene ends were 6 bases for V and 4 bases for J; bases not matched to a gene: 16. The CDR3 spells CASSPLAGAPPPYNEQFF. The DNA for the CDR3 is TGTGCCAGCTCGCCCTTAGCGGGAGCCCCACCCCCTTACAATGAGCAGTTCTTC.

The CDR3 protein is CASRDGQGSGNFYEQYF. The CDR3 DNA sequence: TGTGCCAGCAGGGACGGACAGGGTTCGGGGAATTTCTACGAGCAGTACTTC. The chain employs TRBV2 and TRBJ2-7; 8 bases map to TRBD1. The CDR3 sequence is 17 residues long. V was clipped by 6 bases and J by 3 bases; unmatched bases: 16. From germline, CDR1 is SNHLY and CDR2 FYNNEI.

The chain joins TRBV21-1 to TRBJ2-7; TRBD1, the D gene given by the table, was not confirmed from the DNA. TRBV21-1 is listed as a pseudogene. CDR3 length: 17 amino acids. The DNA of the CDR3 is TGTGCCAGCAGCAATCCCACTTCCGGGACAGGGTCCTACGAGCAGTACTTC. Translating it yields CASSNPTSGTGSYEQYF.

This chain joins TRBV9 and TRBJ1-3, with a possible D match to TRBD1 (6 bases). This CDR3 has 15 residues. Germline V CDR1 and CDR2: SGDLS, YYNGEE. The V end lost 0 bases, the J end lost 5 bases, and 12 bases lay between the germline ends. The CDR3 here is CASSVEGGQRNTIYF. The CDR3 nucleotides read TGTGCCAGCAGCGTAGAGGGGGGACAACGAAACACCATATATTTT.

The CDR3 is CASRGGGEKLFF. The CDR3 DNA reads as TGTGCCAGCAGGGGAGGTGGGGAAAAACTGTTTTTT. This rearrangement joins TRBV7-2 to TRBJ1-4; D unclear. The length of the CDR3 is 12 residues. Germline CDR1 and CDR2: SGHTA and FQGNSA. V lost 6 bases and J lost 8, with 10 bases in between. The entire variable domain, with the rest obtained from reference TRBV7-2 and TRBJ1-4, is as follows: GAGVSQSPSNKVTEKGKDVELRCDPISGHTALYWYRQSLGQGLEFLIYFQGNSAPDKSGLPSDRFSAERTGGSVSTLTIQRTQQEDSAVYLCASRGGGEKLFFGSGTQLSVL.

This clone is a singleton in its sample. This rearrangement joins TRBV15 to TRBJ2-7; TRBD1 matches 8 bases. This CDR3 spans 15 amino acids. Germline V gene sequence: CDR1 LNHNV, CDR2 YYDKDF (reference sequence). After removal of 0 bases from V and 2 bases from J, the junction contained 3 bases not matched to a gene. CDR3 sequence reads: CATSRETGDPYEQYF. The CDR3, as DNA: TGTGCCACCAGCAGAGAGACAGGGGATCCCTACGAGCAGTACTTC.

The rearrangement joins TRBV5-4 to TRBJ1-1; possible D gene TRBD1, 6 bases. Trimming left V 4 bases short and J 4 bases short, with 20 bases between. Per germline, CDR1 SGHNT and CDR2 YYREEE (reference sequence). The length of the CDR3 is 16 residues. This chain's CDR3 is CASSPGGEGGTTEAFF. The CDR3 DNA follows: TGTGCCAGCAGCCCCGGGGGCGAGGGAGGGACCACTGAAGCTTTCTTT.

The V call is TRBV30, the J call TRBJ1-1; D unclear. V lost 2 bases, J lost 5 bases, and 15 bases lay in between. The CDR3 spans 14 residues. Germline CDR1 and CDR2: GTSNPN and SVGIG (reference sequence). CDR3 nucleotides: TGTGCCTGGAGTCTCAGGTTCGTTCGGACTGAAGCTTTCTTT. The encoded protein is CAWSLRFVRTEAFF.

This clone showed up just once. The chain links TRBV27 to TRBJ1-6; D call uncertain. Per the germline V gene, CDR1 is MNHEY and CDR2 is SMNVEV (reference sequence). V lost 8 bases and J 3 bases, leaving 11 bases between the germline ends. The CDR3 is 14 residues long. The CDR3 loop reads CASGPRNYNSPLHF. The CDR3 DNA reads as TGTGCCAGCGGCCCCCGGAACTATAATTCACCCCTCCACTTT.

Regarding this clone: The junction departs from germline at one end; a sequencing error may be responsible. The V call is TRBV27, the J call TRBJ1-5; D possibly corresponds to TRBD1 (6 bases). The CDR3 sequence is 16 residues long. Germline assignment: CDR1 MNHEY and CDR2 SMNVEV (reference sequence). The CDR3 reads CASSFPNRDSHQPQHF. The CDR3 DNA is TGTGCCAGCAGTTTCCCGAACAGGGATAGCCATCAGCCCCAGCATTTT.

The CDR3 sequence is CASSLQGWVTDTQYF. CDR3 nucleotides: TGCGCCAGCAGCTTACAGGGGTGGGTCACAGATACGCAGTATTTT. The chain employs TRBV5-1 and TRBJ2-3, with 7 bases lining up with TRBD1. V trimming: 2 bases; J trimming: 2 bases; junction bases outside the gene matches: 5. This CDR3 has 15 residues. The germline V gene has CDR1 SGHRS and CDR2 YFSETQ.